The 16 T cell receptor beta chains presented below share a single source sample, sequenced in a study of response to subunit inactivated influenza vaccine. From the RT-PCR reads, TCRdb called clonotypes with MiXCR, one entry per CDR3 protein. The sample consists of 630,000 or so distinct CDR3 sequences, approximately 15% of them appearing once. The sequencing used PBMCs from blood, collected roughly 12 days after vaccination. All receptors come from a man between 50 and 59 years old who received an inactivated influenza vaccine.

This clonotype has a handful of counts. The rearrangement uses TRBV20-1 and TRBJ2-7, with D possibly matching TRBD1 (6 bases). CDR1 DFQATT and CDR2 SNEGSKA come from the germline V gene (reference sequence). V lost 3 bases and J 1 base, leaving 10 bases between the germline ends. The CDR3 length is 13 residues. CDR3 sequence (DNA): TGCAGTGCTAGGGGGGCGATATCCTACGAGCAGTACTTC. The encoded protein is CSARGAISYEQYF.

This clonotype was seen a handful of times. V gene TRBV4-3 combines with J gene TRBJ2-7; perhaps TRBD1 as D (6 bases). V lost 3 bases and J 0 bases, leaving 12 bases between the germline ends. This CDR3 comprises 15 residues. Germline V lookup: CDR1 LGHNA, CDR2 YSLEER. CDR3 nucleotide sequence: TGCGCCAGCAGCCAGTACGACAGGAGCTCCTACGAGCAGTACTTC. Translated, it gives CASSQYDRSSYEQYF.

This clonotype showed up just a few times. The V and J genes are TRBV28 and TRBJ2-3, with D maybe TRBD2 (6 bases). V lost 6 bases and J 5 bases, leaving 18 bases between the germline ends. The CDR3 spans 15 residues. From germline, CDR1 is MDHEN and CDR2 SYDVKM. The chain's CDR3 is CASRSGGAEGDTQYF. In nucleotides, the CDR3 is TGTGCCAGCAGATCCGGCGGGGCCGAAGGAGATACGCAGTATTTT.

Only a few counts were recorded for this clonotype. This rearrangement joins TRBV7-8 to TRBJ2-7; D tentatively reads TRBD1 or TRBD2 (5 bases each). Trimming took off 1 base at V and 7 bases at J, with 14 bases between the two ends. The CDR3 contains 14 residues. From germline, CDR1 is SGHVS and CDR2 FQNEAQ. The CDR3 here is CASSLDPGRGEQYF. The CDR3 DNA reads TGTGCCAGCAGCTTAGATCCGGGGCGTGGGGAGCAGTACTTC.

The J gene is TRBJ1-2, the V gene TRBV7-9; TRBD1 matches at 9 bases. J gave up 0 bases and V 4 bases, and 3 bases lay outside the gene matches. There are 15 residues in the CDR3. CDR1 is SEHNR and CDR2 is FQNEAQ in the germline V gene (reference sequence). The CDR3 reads CASSSRTGANYGYTF. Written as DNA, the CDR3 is TGTGCCAGCAGCTCAAGGACAGGGGCTAACTATGGCTACACCTTC.

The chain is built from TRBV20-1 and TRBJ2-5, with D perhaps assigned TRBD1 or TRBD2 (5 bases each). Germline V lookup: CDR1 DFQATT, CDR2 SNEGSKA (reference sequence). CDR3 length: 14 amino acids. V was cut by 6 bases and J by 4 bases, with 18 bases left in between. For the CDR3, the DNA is TGCAGTGCCCACTTTGGGGGAGCAGCAGAGACCCAGTACTTC. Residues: CSAHFGGAAETQYF.

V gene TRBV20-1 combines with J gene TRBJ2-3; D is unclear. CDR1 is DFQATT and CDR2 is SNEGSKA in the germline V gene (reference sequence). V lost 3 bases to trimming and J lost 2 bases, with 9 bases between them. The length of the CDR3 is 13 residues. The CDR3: CSASAQPTDTQYF. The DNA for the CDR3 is TGCAGTGCTAGTGCACAGCCCACAGATACGCAGTATTTT.

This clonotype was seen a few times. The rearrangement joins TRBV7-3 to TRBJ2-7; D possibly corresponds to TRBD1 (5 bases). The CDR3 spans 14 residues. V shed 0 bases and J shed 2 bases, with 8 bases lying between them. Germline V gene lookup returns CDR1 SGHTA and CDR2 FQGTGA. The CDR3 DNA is TGTGCCAGCAGCTTAACGGCAGGGACCTACGAGCAGTACTTC. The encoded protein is CASSLTAGTYEQYF.

Written as DNA, the CDR3 is TGTGCCAGCAGCCACCATCTTTCACCCCTCCACTTT. Translating gives CASSHHLSPLHF. The chain employs TRBV3-1 and TRBJ1-6; D gene uncertain. V gave up 3 bases and J gave up 9 bases, with 6 bases separating them. This CDR3 contains 12 residues. Germline assignment: CDR1 LGHDT and CDR2 YNNKEL (reference sequence).

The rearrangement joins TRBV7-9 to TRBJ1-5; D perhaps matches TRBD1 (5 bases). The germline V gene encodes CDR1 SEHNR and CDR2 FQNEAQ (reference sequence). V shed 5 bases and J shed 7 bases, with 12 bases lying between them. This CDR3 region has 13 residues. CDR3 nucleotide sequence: TGTGCCAGCAGCAACAACGGGGGACAGCCCCAGCATTTT. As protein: CASSNNGGQPQHF.

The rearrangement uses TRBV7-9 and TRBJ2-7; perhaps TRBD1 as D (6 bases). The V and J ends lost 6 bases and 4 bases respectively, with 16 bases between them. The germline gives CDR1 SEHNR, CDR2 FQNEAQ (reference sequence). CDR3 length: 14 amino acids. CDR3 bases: TGTGCCAGCAGGGATACCGGGACATCGTACGAGCAGTACTTC. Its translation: CASRDTGTSYEQYF.

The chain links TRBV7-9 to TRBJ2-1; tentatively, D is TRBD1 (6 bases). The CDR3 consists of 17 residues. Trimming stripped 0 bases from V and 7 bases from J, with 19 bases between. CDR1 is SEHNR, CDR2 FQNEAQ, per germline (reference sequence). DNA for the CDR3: TGTGCCAGCAGCTTAGCGCCTGGGACACGGGTAGGGAATGAGCAGTTCTTC. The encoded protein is CASSLAPGTRVGNEQFF.

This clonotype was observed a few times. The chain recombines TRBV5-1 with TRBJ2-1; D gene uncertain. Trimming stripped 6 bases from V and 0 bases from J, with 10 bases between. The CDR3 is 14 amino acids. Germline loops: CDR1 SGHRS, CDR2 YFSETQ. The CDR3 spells CASMRQSSYNEQFF. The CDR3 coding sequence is TGCGCCAGCATGCGGCAGAGCTCCTACAATGAGCAGTTCTTC.

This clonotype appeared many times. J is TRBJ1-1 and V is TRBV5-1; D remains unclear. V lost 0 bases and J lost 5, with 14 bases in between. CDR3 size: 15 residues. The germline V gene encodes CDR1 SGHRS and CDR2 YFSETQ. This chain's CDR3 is CASSLVTVPRTEAFF. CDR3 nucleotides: TGCGCCAGCAGCTTGGTGACTGTTCCGCGGACTGAAGCTTTCTTT. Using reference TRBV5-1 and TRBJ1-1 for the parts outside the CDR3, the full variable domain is KAGVTQTPRYLIKTRGQQVTLSCSPISGHRSVSWYQQTPGQGLQFLFEYFSETQRNKGNFPGRFSGRQFSNSRSEMNVSTLELGDSALYLCASSLVTVPRTEAFFGQGTRLTVV.

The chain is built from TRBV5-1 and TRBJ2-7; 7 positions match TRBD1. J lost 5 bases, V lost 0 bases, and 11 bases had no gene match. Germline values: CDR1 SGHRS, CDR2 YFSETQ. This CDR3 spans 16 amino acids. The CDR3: CASSLGWTGLGDEQYF. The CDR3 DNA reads TGCGCCAGCAGCTTGGGCTGGACAGGTCTGGGCGACGAGCAGTACTTC.

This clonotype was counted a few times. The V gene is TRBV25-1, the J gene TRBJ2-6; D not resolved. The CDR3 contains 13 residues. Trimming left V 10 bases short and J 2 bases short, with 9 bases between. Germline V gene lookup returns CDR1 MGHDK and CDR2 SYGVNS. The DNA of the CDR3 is TGTGCCACCAATACTCCTGGGGCCAACGTCCTGACTTTC. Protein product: CATNTPGANVLTF.